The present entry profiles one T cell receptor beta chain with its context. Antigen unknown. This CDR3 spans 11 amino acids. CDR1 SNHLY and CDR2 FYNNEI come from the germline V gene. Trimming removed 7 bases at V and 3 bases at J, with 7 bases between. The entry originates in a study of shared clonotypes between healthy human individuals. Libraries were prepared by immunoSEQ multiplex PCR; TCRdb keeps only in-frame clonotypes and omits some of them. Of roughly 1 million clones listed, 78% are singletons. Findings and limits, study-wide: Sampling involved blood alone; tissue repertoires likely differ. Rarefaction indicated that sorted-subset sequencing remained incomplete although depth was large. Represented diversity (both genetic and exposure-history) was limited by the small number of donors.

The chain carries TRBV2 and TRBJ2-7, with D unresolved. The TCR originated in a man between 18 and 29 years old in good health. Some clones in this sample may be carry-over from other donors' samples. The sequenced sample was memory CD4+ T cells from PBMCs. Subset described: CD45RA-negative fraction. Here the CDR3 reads CASNVGYEQYF. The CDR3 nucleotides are TGTGCCAGCAACGTCGGCTACGAGCAGTACTTC.